In this sample, the clone carrying this T cell receptor beta chain turned up many times. Its specificity is not known. V lost 3 bases, J lost 3 bases, and 15 bases lay in between. Germline V CDR1 and CDR2: SGHRS, YFSETQ. CDR3 length: 15 residues. The data are from a study of identical twins. Study conclusions and caveats: Cord blood beta clonotypes present at high abundance carried fewer insertions; no such pattern appeared in memory repertoires. In beta out-of-frame sequences, the excess sharing between twins was weaker.

TCRdb redid the calling of the 5' RACE reads with MiXCR, one entry per CDR3 protein. This table holds some 240,000 distinct CDR3 sequences, approximately 8.3% found once. The sample also formed part of further work on yellow fever vaccine responses in identical twins.

Material for sequencing was CD8+ T cells sorted from blood. This sequence was found in a woman aged 18-30 years in good health. The chain carries TRBV5-1 and TRBJ1-1; D is ambiguous. The CDR3 is CASSSRAPTDTEAFF. In DNA, the CDR3 is TGCGCCAGCAGCTCCCGTGCTCCCACCGACACTGAAGCTTTCTTT.